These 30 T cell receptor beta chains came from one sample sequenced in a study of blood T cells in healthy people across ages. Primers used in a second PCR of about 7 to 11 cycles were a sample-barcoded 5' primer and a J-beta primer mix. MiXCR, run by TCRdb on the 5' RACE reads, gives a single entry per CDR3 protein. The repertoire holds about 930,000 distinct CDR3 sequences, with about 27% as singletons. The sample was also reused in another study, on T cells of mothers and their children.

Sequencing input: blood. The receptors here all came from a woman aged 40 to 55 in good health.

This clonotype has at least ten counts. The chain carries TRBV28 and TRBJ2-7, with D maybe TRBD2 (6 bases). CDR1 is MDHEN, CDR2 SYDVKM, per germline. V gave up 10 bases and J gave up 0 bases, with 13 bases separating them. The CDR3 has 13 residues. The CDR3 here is CAITGTPSYEQYF. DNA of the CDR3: TGTGCCATCACCGGGACTCCCTCCTACGAGCAGTACTTC.

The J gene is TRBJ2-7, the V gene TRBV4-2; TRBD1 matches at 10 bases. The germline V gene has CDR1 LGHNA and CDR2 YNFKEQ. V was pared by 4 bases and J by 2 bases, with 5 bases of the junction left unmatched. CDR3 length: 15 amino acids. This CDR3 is CASSLGTGVTYEQYF. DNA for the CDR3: TGTGCCAGCAGCCTAGGGACAGGGGTGACCTACGAGCAGTACTTC.

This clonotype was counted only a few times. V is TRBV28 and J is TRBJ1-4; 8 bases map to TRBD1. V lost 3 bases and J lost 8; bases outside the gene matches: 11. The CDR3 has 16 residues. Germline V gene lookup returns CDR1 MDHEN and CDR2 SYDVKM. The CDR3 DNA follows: TGTGCCAGCAGTTTGATACAGGGGGTGACAGGGGAAAAACTGTTTTTT. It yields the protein CASSLIQGVTGEKLFF.

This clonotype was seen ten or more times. This chain's CDR3 is CASSSSTRGYTF. CDR3 in DNA: TGTGCCAGCAGTTCCTCCACCCGGGGCTACACCTTC. The V call is TRBV28, the J call TRBJ1-2; D is uncertain. The germline gives CDR1 MDHEN, CDR2 SYDVKM. This CDR3 is 12 amino acids long. V dropped 4 bases and J dropped 8 bases, with 11 bases sitting between them.

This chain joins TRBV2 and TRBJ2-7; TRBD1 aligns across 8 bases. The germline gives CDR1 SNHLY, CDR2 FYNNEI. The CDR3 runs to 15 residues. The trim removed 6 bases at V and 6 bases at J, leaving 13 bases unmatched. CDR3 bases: TGTGCCAGCAGGAGACAGGGGATGGGTTCTCGCGAGCAGTACTTC. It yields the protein CASRRQGMGSREQYF.

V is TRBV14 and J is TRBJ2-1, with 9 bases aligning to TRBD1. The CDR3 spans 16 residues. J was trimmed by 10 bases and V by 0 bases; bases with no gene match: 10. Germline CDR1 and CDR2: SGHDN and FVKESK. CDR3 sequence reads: CASSQEWTGELAEQFF. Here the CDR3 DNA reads TGTGCCAGCAGCCAAGAATGGACAGGGGAACTCGCCGAGCAGTTCTTC.

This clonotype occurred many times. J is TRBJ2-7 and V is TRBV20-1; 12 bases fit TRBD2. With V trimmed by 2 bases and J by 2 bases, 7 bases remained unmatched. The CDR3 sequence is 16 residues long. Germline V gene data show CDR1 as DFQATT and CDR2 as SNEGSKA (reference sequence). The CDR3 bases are TGCAGTGCTAGATCTAGCGGGGGGGAATTTACCTACGAGCAGTACTTC. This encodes CSARSSGGEFTYEQYF.

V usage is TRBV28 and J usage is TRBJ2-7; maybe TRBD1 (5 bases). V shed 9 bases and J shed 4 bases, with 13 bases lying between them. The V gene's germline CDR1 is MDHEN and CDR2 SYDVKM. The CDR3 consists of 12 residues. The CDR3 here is CASKGVSYEQYF. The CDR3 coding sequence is TGTGCCAGTAAAGGGGTTTCATACGAGCAGTACTTC.

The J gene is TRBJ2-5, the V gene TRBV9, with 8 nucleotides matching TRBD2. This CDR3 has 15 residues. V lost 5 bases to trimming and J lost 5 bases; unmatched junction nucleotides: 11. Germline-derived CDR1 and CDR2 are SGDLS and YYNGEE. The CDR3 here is CASSASYSGMETQYF. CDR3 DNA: TGTGCCAGCAGTGCATCCTATAGCGGGATGGAGACCCAGTACTTC.

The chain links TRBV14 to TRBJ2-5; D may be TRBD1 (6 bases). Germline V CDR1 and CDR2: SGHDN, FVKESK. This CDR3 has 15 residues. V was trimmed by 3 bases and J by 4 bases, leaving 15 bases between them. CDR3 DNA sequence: TGTGCCAGCAGCCAGTTGGGACACCCAGGAGAGACCCAGTACTTC. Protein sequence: CASSQLGHPGETQYF.

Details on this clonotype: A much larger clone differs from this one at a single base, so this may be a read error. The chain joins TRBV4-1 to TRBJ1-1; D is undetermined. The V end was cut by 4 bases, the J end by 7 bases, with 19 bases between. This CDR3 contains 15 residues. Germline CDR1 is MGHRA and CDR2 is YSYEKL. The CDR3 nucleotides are TGCGCCAGCAGCCTAGATGTGGGCGGGTGGGGTGAAGCTTTCTTT. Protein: CASSLDVGGWGEAFF.

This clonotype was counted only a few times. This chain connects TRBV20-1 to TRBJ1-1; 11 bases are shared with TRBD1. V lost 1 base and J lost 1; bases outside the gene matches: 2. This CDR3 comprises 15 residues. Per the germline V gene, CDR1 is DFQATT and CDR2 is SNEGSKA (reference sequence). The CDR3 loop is CSARGTGGQNTEAFF. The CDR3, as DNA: TGCAGTGCTAGAGGGACAGGGGGCCAGAACACTGAAGCTTTCTTT.

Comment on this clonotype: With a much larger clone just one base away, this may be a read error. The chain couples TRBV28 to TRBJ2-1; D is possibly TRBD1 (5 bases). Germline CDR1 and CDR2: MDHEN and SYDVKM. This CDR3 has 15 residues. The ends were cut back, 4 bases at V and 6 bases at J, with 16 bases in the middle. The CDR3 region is CASSYQTRGGNEQFF. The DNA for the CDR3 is TGTGCCAGCAGTTACCAGACAAGGGGTGGCAATGAGCAGTTCTTC. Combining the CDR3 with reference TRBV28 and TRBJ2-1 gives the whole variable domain DVKVTQSSRYLVKRTGEKVFLECVQDMDHENMFWYRQDPGLGLRLIYFSYDVKMKEKGDIPEGYSVSREKKERFSLILESASTNQTSMYLCASSYQTRGGNEQFFGPGTRLTVL.

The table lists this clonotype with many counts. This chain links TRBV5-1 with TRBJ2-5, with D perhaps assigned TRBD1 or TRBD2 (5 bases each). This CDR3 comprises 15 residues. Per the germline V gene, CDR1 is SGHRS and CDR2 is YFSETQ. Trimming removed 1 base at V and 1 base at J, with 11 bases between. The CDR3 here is CASSLPTGAQETQYF. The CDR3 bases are TGCGCCAGCAGCTTGCCGACCGGGGCCCAAGAGACCCAGTACTTC.

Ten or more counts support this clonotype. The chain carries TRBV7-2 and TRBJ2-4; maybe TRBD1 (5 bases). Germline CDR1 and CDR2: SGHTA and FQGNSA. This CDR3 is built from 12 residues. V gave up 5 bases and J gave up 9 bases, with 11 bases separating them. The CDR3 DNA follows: TGTGCCAGCAGCGCTGGGGCCGGCATTCAGTACTTC. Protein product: CASSAGAGIQYF.

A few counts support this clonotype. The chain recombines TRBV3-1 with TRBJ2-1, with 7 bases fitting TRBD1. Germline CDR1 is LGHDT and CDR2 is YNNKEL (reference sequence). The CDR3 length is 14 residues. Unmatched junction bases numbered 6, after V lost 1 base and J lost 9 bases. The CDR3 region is CASSQGPGTAEQFF. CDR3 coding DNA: TGTGCCAGCAGCCAAGGTCCCGGGACAGCTGAGCAGTTCTTC.

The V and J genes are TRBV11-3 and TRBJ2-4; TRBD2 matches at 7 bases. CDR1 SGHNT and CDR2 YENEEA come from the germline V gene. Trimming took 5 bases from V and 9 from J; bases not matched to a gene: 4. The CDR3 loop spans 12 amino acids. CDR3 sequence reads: CASSPTGGIQYF. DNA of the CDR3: TGTGCCAGCAGCCCAACGGGGGGCATTCAGTACTTC.

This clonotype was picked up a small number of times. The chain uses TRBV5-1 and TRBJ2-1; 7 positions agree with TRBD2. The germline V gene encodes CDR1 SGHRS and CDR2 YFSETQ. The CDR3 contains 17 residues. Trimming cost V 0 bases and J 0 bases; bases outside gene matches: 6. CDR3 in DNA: TGCGCCAGCAGCTTGGATCCAGCGGGGTACTCCTACAATGAGCAGTTCTTC. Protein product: CASSLDPAGYSYNEQFF. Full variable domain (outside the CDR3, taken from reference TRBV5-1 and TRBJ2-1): KAGVTQTPRYLIKTRGQQVTLSCSPISGHRSVSWYQQTPGQGLQFLFEYFSETQRNKGNFPGRFSGRQFSNSRSEMNVSTLELGDSALYLCASSLDPAGYSYNEQFFGPGTRLTVL.

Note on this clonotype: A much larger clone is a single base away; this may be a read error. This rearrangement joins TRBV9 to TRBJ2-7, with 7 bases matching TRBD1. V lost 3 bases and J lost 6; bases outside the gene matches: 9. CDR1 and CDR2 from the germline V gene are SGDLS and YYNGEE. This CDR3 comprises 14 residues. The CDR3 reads CASSAGGARGEQYF. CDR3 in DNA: TGTGCCAGCAGCGCAGGGGGTGCGAGGGGCGAGCAGTACTTC.

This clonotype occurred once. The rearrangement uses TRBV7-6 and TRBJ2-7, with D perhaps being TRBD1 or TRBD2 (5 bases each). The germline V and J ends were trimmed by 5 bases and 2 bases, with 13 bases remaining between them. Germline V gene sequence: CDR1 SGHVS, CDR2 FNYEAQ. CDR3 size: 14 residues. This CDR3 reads CASSVGLGAYEQYF. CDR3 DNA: TGTGCCAGCAGCGTAGGGTTGGGGGCCTACGAGCAGTACTTC.

The CDR3 nucleotides are TGCAGTGCTAGCCTCCCTAGCAGGCAAGAGACCCAGTACTTC. Translating gives CSASLPSRQETQYF. The genes are TRBV20-1 and TRBJ2-5, with D maybe TRBD2 (5 bases). This CDR3 is 14 amino acids long. Trimming cost V 3 bases and J 2 bases, with 13 bases left between them. Germline V CDR1 and CDR2: DFQATT, SNEGSKA (reference sequence).

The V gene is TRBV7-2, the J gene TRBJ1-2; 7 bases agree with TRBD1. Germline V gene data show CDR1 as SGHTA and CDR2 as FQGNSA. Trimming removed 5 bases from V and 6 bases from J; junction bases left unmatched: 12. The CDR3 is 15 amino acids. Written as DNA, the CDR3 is TGTGCCAGCAGCGCCTTACGGACAGGAAGCGATGGCTACACCTTC. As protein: CASSALRTGSDGYTF. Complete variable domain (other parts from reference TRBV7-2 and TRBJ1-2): GAGVSQSPSNKVTEKGKDVELRCDPISGHTALYWYRQSLGQGLEFLIYFQGNSAPDKSGLPSDRFSAERTGGSVSTLTIQRTQQEDSAVYLCASSALRTGSDGYTFGSGTRLTVV.

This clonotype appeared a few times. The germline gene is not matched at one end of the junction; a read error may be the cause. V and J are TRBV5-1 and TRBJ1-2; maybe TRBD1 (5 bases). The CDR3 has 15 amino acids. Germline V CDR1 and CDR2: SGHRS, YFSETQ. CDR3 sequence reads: CASSLGDSLNYGYTF. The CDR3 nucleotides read TGCGCTAGCAGCTTGGGAGACAGTCTTAACTATGGCTACACCTTC.

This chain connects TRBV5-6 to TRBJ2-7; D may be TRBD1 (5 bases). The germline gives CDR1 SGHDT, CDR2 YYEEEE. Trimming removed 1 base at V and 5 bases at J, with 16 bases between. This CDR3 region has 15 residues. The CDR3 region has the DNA TGTGCCAGCAGCTTGAGGGCAGGGAATATCCACGAGCAGTACTTC. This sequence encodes CASSLRAGNIHEQYF.

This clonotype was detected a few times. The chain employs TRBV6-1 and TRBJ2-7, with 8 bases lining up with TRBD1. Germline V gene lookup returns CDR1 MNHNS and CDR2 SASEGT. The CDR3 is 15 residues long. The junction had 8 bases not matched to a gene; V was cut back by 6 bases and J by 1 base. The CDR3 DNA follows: TGTGCCAGCAGGAAACAGGGGGATGGGTCCTACGAGCAGTACTTC. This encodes CASRKQGDGSYEQYF.

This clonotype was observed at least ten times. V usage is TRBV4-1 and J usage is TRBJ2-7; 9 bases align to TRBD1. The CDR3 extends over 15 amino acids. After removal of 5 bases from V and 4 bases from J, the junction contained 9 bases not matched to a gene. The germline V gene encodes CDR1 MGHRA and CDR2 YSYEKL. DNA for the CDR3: TGCGCCAGCAGCTTGACAGGGGGTGACGGATACGAGCAGTACTTC. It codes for CASSLTGGDGYEQYF.

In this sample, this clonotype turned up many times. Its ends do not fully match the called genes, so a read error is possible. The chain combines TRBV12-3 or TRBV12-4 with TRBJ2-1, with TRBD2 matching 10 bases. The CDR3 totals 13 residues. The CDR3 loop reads CASTLAGGDEQFF. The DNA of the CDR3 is TGTGCCAGCACTTTAGCGGGGGGCGATGAGCAGTTCTTC.

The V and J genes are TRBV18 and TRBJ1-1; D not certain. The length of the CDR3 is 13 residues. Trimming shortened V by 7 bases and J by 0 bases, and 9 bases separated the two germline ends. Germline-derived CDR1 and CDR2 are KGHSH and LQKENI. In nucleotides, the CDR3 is TGTGCCAGCTTAGGGATCATGAACACTGAAGCTTTCTTT. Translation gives CASLGIMNTEAFF.

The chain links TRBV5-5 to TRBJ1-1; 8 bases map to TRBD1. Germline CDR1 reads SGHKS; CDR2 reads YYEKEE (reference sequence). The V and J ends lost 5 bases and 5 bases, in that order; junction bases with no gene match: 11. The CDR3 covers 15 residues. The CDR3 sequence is CASSWAGGARTEAFF. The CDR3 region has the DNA TGTGCCAGCAGTTGGGCAGGGGGCGCCCGGACTGAAGCTTTCTTT.

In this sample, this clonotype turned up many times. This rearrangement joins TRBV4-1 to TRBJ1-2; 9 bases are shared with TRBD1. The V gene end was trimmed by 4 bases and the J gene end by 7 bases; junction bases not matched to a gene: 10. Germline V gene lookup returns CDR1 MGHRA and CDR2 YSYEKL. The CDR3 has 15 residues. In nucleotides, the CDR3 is TGCGCCAGCAGCCGACTACCGGGACAGGGAAGTGGCTACACCTTC. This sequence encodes CASSRLPGQGSGYTF.